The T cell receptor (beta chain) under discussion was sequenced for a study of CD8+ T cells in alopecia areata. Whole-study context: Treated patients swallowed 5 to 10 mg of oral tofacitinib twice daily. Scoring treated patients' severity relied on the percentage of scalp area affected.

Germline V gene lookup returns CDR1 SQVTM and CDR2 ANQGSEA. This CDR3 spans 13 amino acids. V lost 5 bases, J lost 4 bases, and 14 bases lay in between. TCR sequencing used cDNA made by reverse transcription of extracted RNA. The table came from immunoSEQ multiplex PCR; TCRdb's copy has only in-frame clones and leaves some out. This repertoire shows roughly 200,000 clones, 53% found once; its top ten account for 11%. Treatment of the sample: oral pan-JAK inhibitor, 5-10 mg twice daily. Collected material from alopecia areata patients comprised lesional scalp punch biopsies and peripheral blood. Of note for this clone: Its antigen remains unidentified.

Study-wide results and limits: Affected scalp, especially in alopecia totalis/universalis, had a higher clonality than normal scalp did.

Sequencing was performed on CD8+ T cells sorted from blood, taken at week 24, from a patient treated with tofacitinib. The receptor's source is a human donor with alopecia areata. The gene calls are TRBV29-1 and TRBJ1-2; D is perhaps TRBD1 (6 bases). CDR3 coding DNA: TGCAGCGTTAACGGGGGGCATACCTATGGCTACACCTTC. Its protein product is CSVNGGHTYGYTF.